This T cell receptor (beta chain) derives from a study of T-cell reconstitution after alpha-beta-depleted transplantation in children (dated by TCRdb to the mid-2010s). A note on the overall study: T-cell immune reconstitution after TCRalphabeta/CD19-depleted allogeneic hematopoietic cell transplantation in children was quantitatively tracked in the study by means of TCR repertoire profiling.

Receptors were amplified or captured by PCR. The data were produced on an Illumina HiSeq 2500. To normalize quantification of the TCRbeta repertoire, the TCR libraries were built with molecular barcoding that relied on unique molecular identifiers. The public reads were reprocessed in TCRdb via fastp at Q25 and MiXCR, keeping in-frame beta chains. Merged by CDR3 protein, the rows form single entries marked with the most common genes and DNA. Within this sample are fewer than 550,000 distinct CDR3 sequences, with roughly 10% of them counted one time only. Together, the top ten hold around 2% of the sample. Explained via the paper, the treatment or condition label denotes: allogeneic hematopoietic cell transplantation with graft depleted of TCRalphabeta T cells and CD19 B cells. The transplant recipients were children given TCRalphabeta/CD19-depleted allogeneic hematopoietic cell grafts. This clonotype was counted at least ten times. What antigen it recognizes has not been identified. Base quality data are lacking; no much larger clone is found one base away.

The investigation overall reported the following: In some patients, the high TCRbeta diversity seen at day 60 was put down to recipient T cells and intrathymic progenitors that had survived conditioning. About two months after transplant, the apparently early recovery of alphabetaT-cell counts reportedly depended on just several hundred clones that had expanded rapidly and came from non-depleted graft cells. Over subsequent months, a decline in hyperexpanded clone frequencies was noted, and after one year, T-cell counts and TCRbeta diversity were mostly ascribed to newly produced T cells.

Source: PBMCs, taken before TCRalphabeta/CD19-depleted stem cell transplant. The sequence came from a child aged 2 to 15 with inherited bone marrow failure, due to receive a stem cell transplant.

CDR3 protein: CASSGGQGSSPLHF. Here is the DNA: TGTGCCAGCAGTGGGGGACAGGGGAGTTCACCCCTCCACTTT. The rearrangement joined TRBV2 to TRBJ1-6; a stretch of 10 junction bases matches TRBD1. CDR1 SNHLY and CDR2 FYNNEI are derived from the germline V gene. From the cysteine through the phenylalanine, the CDR3 covers 14 amino acids. CDR3 DNA only is kept here, 42 bases in frame from base 1. For this chain, trimming is 4 bases at the V end and 9 bases at the J end, and the number of junction bases without a gene match is 3.